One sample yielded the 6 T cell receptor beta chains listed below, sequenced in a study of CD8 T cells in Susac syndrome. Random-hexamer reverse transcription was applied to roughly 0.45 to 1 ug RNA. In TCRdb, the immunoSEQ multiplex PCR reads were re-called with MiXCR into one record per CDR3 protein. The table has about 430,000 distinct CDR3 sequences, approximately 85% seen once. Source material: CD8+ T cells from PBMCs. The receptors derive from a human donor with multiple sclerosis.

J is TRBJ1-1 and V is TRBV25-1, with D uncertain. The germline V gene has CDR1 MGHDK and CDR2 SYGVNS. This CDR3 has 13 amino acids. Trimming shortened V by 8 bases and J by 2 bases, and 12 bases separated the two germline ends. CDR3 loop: CASEDPFNTEAFF. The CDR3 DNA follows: TGTGCCAGCGAGGACCCTTTTAACACTGAAGCTTTCTTT. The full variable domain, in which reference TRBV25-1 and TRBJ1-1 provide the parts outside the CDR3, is EADIYQTPRYLVIGTGKKITLECSQTMGHDKMYWYQQDPGMELHLIHYSYGVNSTEKGDLSSESTVSRIRTEHFPLTLESARPSHTSQYLCASEDPFNTEAFFGQGTRLTVV.

DNA for the CDR3: TGTGCCAGCAGTCCCAGGACTAGCGGGACGCTACCCCACACCGGGGAGCTGTTTTTT. It yields the protein CASSPRTSGTLPHTGELFF. This chain links TRBV28 with TRBJ2-2, with 12 bases that match TRBD2. The CDR3 is 19 amino acids. Per germline, CDR1 MDHEN and CDR2 SYDVKM. Losses at the gene ends were 5 bases for V and 3 bases for J; bases not matched to a gene: 13.

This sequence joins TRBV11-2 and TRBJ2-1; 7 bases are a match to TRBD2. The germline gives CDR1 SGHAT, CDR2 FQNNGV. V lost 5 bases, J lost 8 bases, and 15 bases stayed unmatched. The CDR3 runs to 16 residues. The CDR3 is CASSPTGGGMVDEQFF. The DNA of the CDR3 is TGTGCCAGCAGCCCGACGGGGGGAGGTATGGTGGATGAGCAGTTCTTC.

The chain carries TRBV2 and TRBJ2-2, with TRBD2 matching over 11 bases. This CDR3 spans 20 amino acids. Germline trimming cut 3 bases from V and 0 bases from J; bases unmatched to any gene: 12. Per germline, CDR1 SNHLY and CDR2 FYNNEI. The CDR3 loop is CASSERNSGLAETNTGELFF. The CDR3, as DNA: TGTGCCAGCAGTGAGAGGAATTCGGGACTAGCGGAAACGAACACCGGGGAGCTGTTTTTT.

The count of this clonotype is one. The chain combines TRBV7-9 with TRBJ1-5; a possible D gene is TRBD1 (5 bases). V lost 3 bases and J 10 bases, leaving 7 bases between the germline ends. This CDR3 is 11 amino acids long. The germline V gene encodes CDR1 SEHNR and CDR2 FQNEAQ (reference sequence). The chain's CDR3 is CASSFQGPQHF. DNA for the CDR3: TGTGCCAGCAGCTTTCAGGGTCCCCAGCATTTT.

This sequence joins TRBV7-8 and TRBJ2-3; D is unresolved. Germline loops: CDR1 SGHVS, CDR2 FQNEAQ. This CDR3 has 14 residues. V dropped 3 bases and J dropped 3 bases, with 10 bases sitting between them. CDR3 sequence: CASSFYGRTDTQYF. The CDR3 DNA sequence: TGTGCCAGCAGCTTCTACGGGCGGACAGATACGCAGTATTTT.